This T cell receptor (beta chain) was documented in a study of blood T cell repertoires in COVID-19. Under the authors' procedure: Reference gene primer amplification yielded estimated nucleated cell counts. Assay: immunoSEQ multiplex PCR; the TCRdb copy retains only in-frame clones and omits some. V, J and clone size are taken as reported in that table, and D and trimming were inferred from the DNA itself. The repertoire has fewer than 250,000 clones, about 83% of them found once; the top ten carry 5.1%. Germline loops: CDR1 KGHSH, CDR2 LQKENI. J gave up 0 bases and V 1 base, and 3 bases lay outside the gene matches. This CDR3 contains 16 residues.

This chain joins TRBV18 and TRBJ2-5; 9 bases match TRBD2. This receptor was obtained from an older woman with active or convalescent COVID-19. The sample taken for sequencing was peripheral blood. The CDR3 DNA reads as TGTGCCAGCTCACCACAGAGACTAGCGGACCAAGAGACCCAGTACTTC. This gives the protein CASSPQRLADQETQYF. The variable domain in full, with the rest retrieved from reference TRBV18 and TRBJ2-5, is NAGVMQNPRHLVRRRGQEARLRCSPMKGHSHVYWYRQLPEEGLKFMVYLQKENIIDESGMPKERFSAEFPKEGPSILRIQQVVRGDSAAYFCASSPQRLADQETQYFGPGTRLLVL.